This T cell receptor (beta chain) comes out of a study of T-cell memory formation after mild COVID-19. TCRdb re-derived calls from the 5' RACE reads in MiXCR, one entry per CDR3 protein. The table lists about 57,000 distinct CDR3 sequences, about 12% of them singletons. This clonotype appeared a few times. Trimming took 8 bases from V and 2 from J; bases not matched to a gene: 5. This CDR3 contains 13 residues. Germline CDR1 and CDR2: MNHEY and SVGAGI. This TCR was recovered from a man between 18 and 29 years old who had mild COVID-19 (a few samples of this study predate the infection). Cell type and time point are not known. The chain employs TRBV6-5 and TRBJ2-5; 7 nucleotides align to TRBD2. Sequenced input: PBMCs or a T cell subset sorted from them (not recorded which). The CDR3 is CASGPGGQETQYF. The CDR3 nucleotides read TGTGCCAGCGGTCCGGGGGGACAAGAGACCCAGTACTTC.